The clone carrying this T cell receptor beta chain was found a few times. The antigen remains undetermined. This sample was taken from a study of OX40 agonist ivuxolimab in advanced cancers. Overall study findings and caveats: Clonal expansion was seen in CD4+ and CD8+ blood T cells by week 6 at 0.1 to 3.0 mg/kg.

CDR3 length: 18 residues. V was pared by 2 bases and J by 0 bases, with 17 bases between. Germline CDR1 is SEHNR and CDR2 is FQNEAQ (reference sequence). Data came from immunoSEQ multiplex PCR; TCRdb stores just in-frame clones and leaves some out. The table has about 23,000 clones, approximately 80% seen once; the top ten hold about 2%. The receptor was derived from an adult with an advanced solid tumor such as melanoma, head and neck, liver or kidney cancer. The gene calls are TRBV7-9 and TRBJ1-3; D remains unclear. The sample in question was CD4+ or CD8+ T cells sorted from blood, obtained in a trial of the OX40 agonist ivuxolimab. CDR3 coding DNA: TGTGCCAGCAGCTTAACGGACTTGGGATCCTACTCTGGAAACACCATATATTTT. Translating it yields CASSLTDLGSYSGNTIYF.